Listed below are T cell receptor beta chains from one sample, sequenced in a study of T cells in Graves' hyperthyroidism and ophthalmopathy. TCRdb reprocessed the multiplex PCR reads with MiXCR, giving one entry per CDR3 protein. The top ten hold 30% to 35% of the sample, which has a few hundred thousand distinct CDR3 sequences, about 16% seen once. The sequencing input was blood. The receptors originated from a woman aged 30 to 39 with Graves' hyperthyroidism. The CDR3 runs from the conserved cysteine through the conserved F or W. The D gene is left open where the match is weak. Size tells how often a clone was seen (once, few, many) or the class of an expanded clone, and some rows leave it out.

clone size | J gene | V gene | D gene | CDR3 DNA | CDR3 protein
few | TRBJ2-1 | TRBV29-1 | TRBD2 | TGCAGCGTTCTCGCTAGCGGGGACTACAATGAGCAGTTCTTC | CSVLASGDYNEQFF
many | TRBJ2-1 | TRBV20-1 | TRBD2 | TGCAGTGCTAGCCTTGGAGGACTAGCGGGAGTTCCGCAGTTCTTC | CSASLGGLAGVPQFF
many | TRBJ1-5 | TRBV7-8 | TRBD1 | TGTGCCAGCAGCCCCTGGACAGGCGCTAGCAATCAGCCCCAGCATTTT | CASSPWTGASNQPQHF
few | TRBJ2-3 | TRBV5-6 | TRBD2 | TGTGCCAGCAGCTTGGTTACTAGCGGAGCCCCGGCGTATTTT | CASSLVTSGAPAYF
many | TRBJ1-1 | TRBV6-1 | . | TGTGCCAGCACCCTCGGACAATCGAACACTGAAGCTTTCTTT | CASTLGQSNTEAFF
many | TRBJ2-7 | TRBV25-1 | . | TGTGCCAGCATAGGCATGGCGCAGGGTTTTTACGAGCAGTACTTC | CASIGMAQGFYEQYF
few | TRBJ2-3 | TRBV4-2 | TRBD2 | TGTGCCAGCAGCCCTCGGGGGGGACTAGCGACAGATACGCAGTATTTT | CASSPRGGLATDTQYF
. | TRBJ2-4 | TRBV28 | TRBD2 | TGTGCCAGCAGTAGTAGCGGGAGTCACGCCAAAAACATTCAGTACTTC | CASSSSGSHAKNIQYF
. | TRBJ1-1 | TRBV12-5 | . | TGTGCTAGTGGTTTGGGGGTAGAAGGGACTGAAGCTTTCTTT | CASGLGVEGTEAFF
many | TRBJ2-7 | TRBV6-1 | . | TGTGCCAGCAGTCGAACAGGCGGCTCCTACGAGCAGTACTTC | CASSRTGGSYEQYF
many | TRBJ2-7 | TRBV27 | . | TGTGCCAGCAGTTTTCGACGGTCCTACGAGCAGTACTTC | CASSFRRSYEQYF
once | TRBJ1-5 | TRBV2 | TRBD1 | TGTGCCAGCAGTAGATGGCAGGGGGGCAATCAGCCCCAGCATTTT | CASSRWQGGNQPQHF
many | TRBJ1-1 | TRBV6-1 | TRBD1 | TGTGCCAGCAGTACAGGGGGAGGCACTGAAGCTTTCTTT | CASSTGGGTEAFF
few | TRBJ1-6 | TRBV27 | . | TGTGCCAGCAGTTCGGGGGGGGCGGTCTGGTCACCCCTCCACTTT | CASSSGGAVWSPLHF
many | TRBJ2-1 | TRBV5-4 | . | TGTGCCAGCACCCCTTCGGCCCGGAACAATGAGCAGTTCTTC | CASTPSARNNEQFF
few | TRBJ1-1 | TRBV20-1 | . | TGCAGTGCTAGTCAGGGGTTATCAGAGGTGACTGAAGCTTTCTTT | CSASQGLSEVTEAFF
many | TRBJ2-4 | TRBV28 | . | TGTGCCAGCAGTTTAGTGGATGTGGGCAAGTATCTAGCCAAAAACATTCAGTACTTC | CASSLVDVGKYLAKNIQYF
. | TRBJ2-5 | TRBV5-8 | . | TGTGCCAGCAGCTTGGGCCCGGGGGCAGGCCAGTACTTC | CASSLGPGAGQYF
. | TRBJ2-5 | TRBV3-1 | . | TGTGCCAGCAGCCAAGGCAATGATAGGGGACCCGAGACCCAGTACTTC | CASSQGNDRGPETQYF
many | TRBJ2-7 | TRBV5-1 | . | TGCGCCAGCAGCCCCGTACAGGGTACGGGCGAGCAGTACTTC | CASSPVQGTGEQYF
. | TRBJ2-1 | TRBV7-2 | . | TGTGCCAGCAGCTTAGGGGACTCGCGCTACAATGAGCAGTTCTTC | CASSLGDSRYNEQFF
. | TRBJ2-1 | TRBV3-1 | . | TGTGCCAGCAGCCCCAGACTCTCCGGGACAATCGATGAGCAGTTCTTC | CASSPRLSGTIDEQFF
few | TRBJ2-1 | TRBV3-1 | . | TGTGCCAGCAGCCAAGTGGGACTGTCCTACAATGAGCAGTTCTTC | CASSQVGLSYNEQFF
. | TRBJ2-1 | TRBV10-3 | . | TGTGCCATCAGCGGGGTGGAGGGCCCTTACAATGAGCAGTTCTTC | CAISGVEGPYNEQFF
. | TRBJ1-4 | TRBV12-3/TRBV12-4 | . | TGTGCCAGCAGTACCCGACAGCTTGAAAAACTGTTTTTT | CASSTRQLEKLFF
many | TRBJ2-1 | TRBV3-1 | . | TGTGCCAGCAGCCAAGCCCGGGGGAGAAACAATGAGCAGTTCTTC | CASSQARGRNNEQFF
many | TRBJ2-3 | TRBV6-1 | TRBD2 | TGTGCCAGCTCCTACGGGGGACTAGCGGGAGCGGGAGATACGCAGTATTTT | CASSYGGLAGAGDTQYF
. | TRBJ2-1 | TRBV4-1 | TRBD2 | TGCGCCAGCAGCCAAGATCTACCTAGCGGGAGGGAGCAGTTCTTC | CASSQDLPSGREQFF
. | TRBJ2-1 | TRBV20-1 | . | TGCAGTGCTTGGTGGGATGAGCAGTTCTTC | CSAWWDEQFF
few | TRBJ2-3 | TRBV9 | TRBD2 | TGTGCCAGCAGCGTAGCAGCTAGCGGGAGTACACATACGCAGTATTTT | CASSVAASGSTHTQYF
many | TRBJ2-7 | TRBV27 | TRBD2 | TGTGCCAGCAGACCCGGGACTAGCGGATTAGGTGCCTACGAGCAGTACTTC | CASRPGTSGLGAYEQYF
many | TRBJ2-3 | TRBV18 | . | TGTGCCAGCTCACCAAATGACGGTAGCACAGATACGCAGTATTTT | CASSPNDGSTDTQYF
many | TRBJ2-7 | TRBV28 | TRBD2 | TGTGCCAGCAGTTTACCCCTAGCGGGAGTAGACTACGAGCAGTACTTC | CASSLPLAGVDYEQYF
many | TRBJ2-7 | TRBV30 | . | TGTGCCTGGACCCATAACTCCTACGAGCAGTACTTC | CAWTHNSYEQYF
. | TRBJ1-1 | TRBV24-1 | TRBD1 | TGTGCCACCAGTGATAACGGACAGGGGGCGATTCCTTTCTTT | CATSDNGQGAIPFF
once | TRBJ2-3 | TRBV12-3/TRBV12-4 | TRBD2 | TGTGCCAGCAGTAGGACTAGCGGGAGTAGTGGAGATACGCAGTATTTT | CASSRTSGSSGDTQYF
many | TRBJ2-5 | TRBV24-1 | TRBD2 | TGTGCCACCAGTGATTCTTCCGGGAGGGTTGGCGAGACCCAGTACTTC | CATSDSSGRVGETQYF
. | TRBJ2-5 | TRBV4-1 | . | TGCGCCAGCAGCCAAGTTCGGGCCCCTGAGGAAGAGACCCAGTACTTC | CASSQVRAPEEETQYF
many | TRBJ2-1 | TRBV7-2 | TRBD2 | TGTGCCAGCAGCTTGGAACTAGCGGGATACAATGAGCAGTTCTTC | CASSLELAGYNEQFF
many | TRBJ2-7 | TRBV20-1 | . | TGCAGTGCTAGACAGGGTCAAGCCTACGAGCAGTACTTC | CSARQGQAYEQYF
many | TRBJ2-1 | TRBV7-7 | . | TGTGCCAGCAAACCATATGCAGTTGATGAGCAGTTCTTC | CASKPYAVDEQFF
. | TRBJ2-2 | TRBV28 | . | TGTGCCAGCAGTTTCACGGGTAAAGCCGGGGAGCTGTTTTTT | CASSFTGKAGELFF
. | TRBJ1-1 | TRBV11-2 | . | TGTGCCAGCGGCCCTAGAGGCCGAGGGGTGGCTGAAGCTTTCTTT | CASGPRGRGVAEAFF
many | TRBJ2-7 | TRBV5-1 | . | TGCGCCAGCAGTGGACAGACGCCCTACGAGCAGTACTTC | CASSGQTPYEQYF
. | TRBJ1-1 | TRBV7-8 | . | TGTGCCAGCAGCTTAGTTGGGGGGAACACTGGAGCTTTCTTT | CASSLVGGNTGAFF
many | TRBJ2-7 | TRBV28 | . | TGTGCCACTACGACTAGAACCTACGAGCAGTACTTC | CATTTRTYEQYF
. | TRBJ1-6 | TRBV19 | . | TGTGCCAGTAGTATAGAAGGGAGTCGCAATTCACCCCTCCACTTT | CASSIEGSRNSPLHF
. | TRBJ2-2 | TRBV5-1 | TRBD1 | TGCGCCAGCAGCAAAACCCAGGGGGCGGAAACCGGGGAGCTGTTTTTT | CASSKTQGAETGELFF
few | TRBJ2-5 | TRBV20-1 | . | TGCAGTGCCAGGGGTGCGAGGTACCAAGAGACCCAGTACTTC | CSARGARYQETQYF
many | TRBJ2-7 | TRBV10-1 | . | TGCGCCAGCAGTGAGTTTCTAGCCTACGAGCAGTACTTC | CASSEFLAYEQYF
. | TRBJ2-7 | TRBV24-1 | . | TGTGCCACCAGTCGGGGTAAGGGGTACGAGCAGTACTTC | CATSRGKGYEQYF
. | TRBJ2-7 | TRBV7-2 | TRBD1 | TGTGCCAGCAGCCCTGCACAGGGGGCGAGATACGAGCAGTACTTC | CASSPAQGARYEQYF
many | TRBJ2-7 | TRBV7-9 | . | TGTGCCAGCAGCTCGGGGGACTACGAGCAGTACTTC | CASSSGDYEQYF
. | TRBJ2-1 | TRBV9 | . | TGTGCCAGCAATAGGGCGCATTCGAATGAGCAGTTCTTC | CASNRAHSNEQFF
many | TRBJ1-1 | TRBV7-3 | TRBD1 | TGTGCCAGCAGCTTAATGGGCAGGGGGGACACTGAAGCTTTCTTT | CASSLMGRGDTEAFF